The following is a T cell receptor (beta chain) sequence with its context. The entry originates in a study of cytomegalovirus exposure and HLA in healthy donors. Turning to the study itself: Unique TCRs from HLA-typed donors, 85 million to 100 million of them, were held in an early data release.

Primers: 60 Vbeta forward and 13 Jbeta reverse. In the authors' methods: Later analysis identified 88 million or so unique TCR beta chains, about 10 million shared. Sequencing used immunoSEQ multiplex PCR; TCRdb keeps in-frame clones, though not all of them. V, J and clone size are those of that table, while D and trimming were read from the DNA. This table holds around 150,000 clones, about 80% found once. Sequencing was done on a sample of PBMCs. This clonotype was sampled from a man aged 18-30 years in good health and CMV-seropositive.

CDR3 coding DNA: TGTGCCAGCAGTGCGGGGTACGGCCTACGTCTCACTGAAGCTTTCTTT. It encodes CASSAGYGLRLTEAFF. The rearrangement joins TRBV6-1 to TRBJ1-1; D is ambiguous. The CDR3 sequence is 16 residues long. Per germline, CDR1 MNHNS and CDR2 SASEGT. V shed 4 bases and J shed 4 bases, with 19 bases lying between them.